This T cell receptor beta chain is from a study of blood T cells in healthy people across ages (dated by TCRdb to the mid-2010s). With regard to the full study: In model experiments, template switching captured roughly one uniquely barcoded TCR beta cDNA molecule for every two T cells. Four age groups were formed from the donors: young (average approximately 15 years), middle-aged (approximately 41), aged (over 55) and long-lived (approximately 80). Using the same blood draw, the study looked at two additional independent replicas of 1 million unique cDNA reads for two donors, one aged 18 to 30 and the other aged 80 or older. Using deep sequencing normalized with unique cDNA molecular identifiers, the study measured how TCR beta repertoire diversity changes with age. Donors of different ages were randomly distributed across sequencing lanes to avoid experimental bias. Study-wide findings and limitations: Bulk unsorted PBMC profiling prevented conclusive comparison of naive and antigen-experienced compartments. As age increased, observed TCR beta diversity per million T cells dropped in a roughly linear way, and a significant reduction was already evident by age 40. Because donor CMV infection status was unknown, age-related changes in expanded clonotypes were potentially confounded. Estimates of total diversity based on one million sequenced T cells were considered lower bounds and underestimates. Compared with the aged group, the long-lived group had more naive CD4+ T cells, fewer expanded clones and increased TCR diversity, suggesting age selection. There was a strong correlation between observed TCR beta diversity and the percentage of naive T cells measured by flow cytometry.

The CDR3 numbers 17 residues from cysteine through phenylalanine. This entry keeps only the CDR3 DNA: 51 bases, framed from base 1. As encoded in the germline V gene (reference sequence), CDR1 is SEHNR while CDR2 is FQNEAQ. Trimming accounts for 4 bases at V and 2 bases at J, while the number of junction bases matched to no gene is 10. A remark on this clonotype: No antigen is known for it. No per-base quality is available; no much larger clone lies one base away.

Receptor amplification or capture employed 5' RACE. These reads were obtained on an Illumina HiSeq 2500. The second PCR ran for about 6 to 12 cycles and used a J-beta primer mix along with a sample-barcoded 5' primer. A unique molecular identifier was introduced onto each TCR beta cDNA molecule by a template-switch 5' adaptor carrying 12 random nucleotides. Each sample yielded at least 3 million CDR3-containing paired-end reads. First-strand cDNA synthesis was performed from all RNA using the Mint cDNA synthesis kit, with priming by a TRBC-specific oligonucleotide. Following uracil-DNA glycosylase treatment, all cDNA underwent a first 18-cycle PCR with the universal primers M1SS and BC2_uni_R. The paper's processing steps were these. Normalization of each sample was performed by random selection of 1 million high-quality reads, each carrying a distinct molecular identifier. Instead of being binned into consensus sequences, reads with shared molecular identifiers were discarded. MiTCR, set to a Q25 quality threshold and the strictest error-elimination algorithm, was used for CDR3 identification, clonotype clustering and error correction. Lower-bound total TCR beta diversity was estimated with a nonparametric unseen species model using Euler transformation. TCRdb redid the processing of the public reads, applying fastp at Q25 and MiXCR, and retained in-frame beta chains. Entries that share a CDR3 protein sequence are merged under the most common genes and DNA. The V and J calls here are based on TCRdb, not the publication. The sample has hundreds of thousands of distinct CDR3 sequences on record, about 40% of them singletons. Roughly 19% of the sample comes from the top ten.

Donors were 39 systemically healthy Caucasian individuals from Russia aged roughly 6 to 95 years. Ten milliliters of peripheral blood were drawn from each donor into EDTA-treated Vacutainer tubes. Ficoll-Paque density-gradient centrifugation was used to isolate PBMCs, with at least 6 million per sample. Total RNA, at least 5 micrograms per sample, was extracted from PBMCs with Trizol reagent. Naive CD45RAhigh/CD27high T cell percentages were measured by flow cytometry on a PBMC aliquot from every donor. The sequencing input was blood. The sequence was collected from an older woman in good health. The chain is encoded by TRBV7-9 joined to TRBJ2-1; 8 nucleotides in the junction match TRBD2. The CDR3 is CASSSTQPGGAYNEQFF. The sequenced DNA: TGTGCCAGCAGCTCAACCCAGCCCGGGGGGGCCTACAATGAGCAGTTCTTC.